One sample yielded the 14 T cell receptor beta chains listed below, sequenced in a study of tumour-infiltrating T cells in Burkitt lymphoma (TCRdb year 2020). The library was prepared using the immunoSEQ multiplex PCR assay. Not all clones reach the TCRdb copy of this immuneACCESS table, which keeps in-frame sequences only. Checked studies attribute under half of the gap to unresolved V genes and leave the rest unexplained. This sample lists about 5,400 clones; roughly 9.8% were detected once. Over 2% of the sample goes to the ten largest clones. The material sequenced was tumor tissue. The source of these receptors is a human donor with diffuse large B-cell lymphoma.

A few counts support this clone. V gene TRBV6-5 combines with J gene TRBJ2-7; maybe TRBD1 (6 bases). CDR1 is MNHEY and CDR2 is SVGAGI in the germline V gene. This CDR3 is built from 14 residues. V shed 4 bases and J shed 2 bases, with 12 bases lying between them. Here the CDR3 DNA reads TGTGCCAGCAGTTCCACAGGGAGTCCCTACGAGCAGTACTTC. Protein sequence: CASSSTGSPYEQYF.

This chain links TRBV5-1 with TRBJ2-3; 13 nucleotides align to TRBD2. The CDR3 runs 17 residues. CDR1 is SGHRS, CDR2 YFSETQ, per germline. V lost 4 bases, J lost 6 bases, and 11 bases stayed unmatched. For the CDR3, the DNA is TGCGCCAGCAGCCCGTTGTTAACTAGCGGGGGGGTTGATACGCAGTATTTT. This codes for CASSPLLTSGGVDTQYF.

The chain uses TRBV5-1 and TRBJ2-3, with TRBD2 matching 11 bases. Germline loops: CDR1 SGHRS, CDR2 YFSETQ. The CDR3 consists of 16 residues. With V trimmed by 4 bases and J by 0 bases, 4 bases remained unmatched. Written as DNA, the CDR3 is TGCGCCAGCAGCCAGGGACTAGCGGCAAGCACAGATACGCAGTATTTT. This gives the protein CASSQGLAASTDTQYF.

The table lists this clone with a few counts. The V and J genes are TRBV19 and TRBJ1-1; D is unclear. Germline values: CDR1 LNHDA, CDR2 SQIVND (reference sequence). This CDR3 spans 13 amino acids. V was pared by 8 bases and J by 0 bases, with 10 bases between. The CDR3 protein is CASGRRMNTEAFF. DNA for the CDR3: TGTGCCAGTGGAAGACGAATGAACACTGAAGCTTTCTTT.

The chain couples TRBV5-1 to TRBJ1-2, with unresolved D. The ends were cut back, 3 bases at V and 4 bases at J, with 10 bases in the middle. The CDR3 length is 13 residues. Germline CDR1 SGHRS, CDR2 YFSETQ. The CDR3 here is CASSYTPTYGYTF. In DNA form, the CDR3 reads TGCGCCAGCAGCTATACACCGACCTATGGCTACACCTTC. The variable domain in full, with the rest retrieved from reference TRBV5-1 and TRBJ1-2, is KAGVTQTPRYLIKTRGQQVTLSCSPISGHRSVSWYQQTPGQGLQFLFEYFSETQRNKGNFPGRFSGRQFSNSRSEMNVSTLELGDSALYLCASSYTPTYGYTFGSGTRLTVV.

This clone was picked up a small number of times. This chain uses TRBV29-1 with TRBJ2-5; tentatively, D is TRBD1 (6 bases). The V gene's germline CDR1 is SQVTM and CDR2 ANQGSEA. The CDR3 length is 10 residues. V lost 8 bases and J lost 5, with 9 bases in between. The CDR3 region is CSSGVETQYF. CDR3 sequence (DNA): TGCAGCTCAGGGGTTGAGACCCAGTACTTC.

This clone was seen more than once but under ten times. The V call is TRBV28, the J call TRBJ1-4; D is uncertain. Germline V gene data show CDR1 as MDHEN and CDR2 as SYDVKM. Trimming cost V 7 bases and J 8 bases, with 8 bases left between them. The CDR3 length is 11 residues. The CDR3 is CASKGPEKLFF. In nucleotides, the CDR3 is TGTGCCAGCAAAGGCCCAGAAAAACTGTTTTTT.

This clone has just a few counts. This sequence joins TRBV5-4 and TRBJ2-1, with 7 nucleotides matching TRBD2. Germline V lookup: CDR1 SGHNT, CDR2 YYREEE (reference sequence). V dropped 6 bases and J dropped 4; count of bases not matched to a gene: 10. The CDR3 length is 15 residues. Written as DNA, the CDR3 is TGTGCCAGCACCCTGGGTACAGCGGGGTACAATGAGCAGTTCTTC. Its translation is CASTLGTAGYNEQFF. Drawing the rest from reference TRBV5-4 and TRBJ2-1, the complete variable domain is ETGVTQSPTHLIKTRGQQVTLRCSSQSGHNTVSWYQQALGQGPQFIFQYYREEENGRGNFPPRFSGLQFPNYSSELNVNALELDDSALYLCASTLGTAGYNEQFFGPGTRLTVL.

V gene TRBV6-1 combines with J gene TRBJ2-1, with 11 bases matching TRBD2. Unmatched junction bases numbered 4, after V lost 7 bases and J lost 2 bases. Germline assignment: CDR1 MNHNS and CDR2 SASEGT. The CDR3 is made up of 15 amino acids. Written as DNA, the CDR3 is TGTGCCAGCACCCCTAGCGGGGGGCCCTACAATGAGCAGTTCTTC. It yields the protein CASTPSGGPYNEQFF.

A few counts support this clone. The chain combines TRBV5-1 with TRBJ2-1; no clear D gene. Germline lookup yields CDR1 SGHRS and CDR2 YFSETQ. This CDR3 region has 13 residues. V shed 3 bases and J shed 3 bases, with 7 bases lying between them. CDR3 residues: CASSSLNYNEQFF. CDR3 coding DNA: TGCGCCAGCAGCTCTCTAAACTACAATGAGCAGTTCTTC.

This clone was detected only a few times. The chain has TRBV5-1 and TRBJ1-2; possibly TRBD1 for D (6 bases). Germline V gene data show CDR1 as SGHRS and CDR2 as YFSETQ. The length of the CDR3 is 15 residues. V lost 0 bases to trimming and J lost 4 bases, with 13 bases between them. The CDR3, as DNA: TGCGCCAGCAGCTTGGAGTGGGGGGGCGTCTATGGCTACACCTTC. This translates into CASSLEWGGVYGYTF.

This clone was counted only a few times. The rearrangement joins TRBV6-6 to TRBJ2-5, with a weak D call TRBD1 (7 bases). Per germline, CDR1 MNHNY and CDR2 SVGAGI (reference sequence). The CDR3 covers 14 residues. V lost 6 bases and J lost 1, with 12 bases in between. CDR3 amino acids: CASSRGTVQETQYF. The DNA for the CDR3 is TGTGCCAGCAGCCGCGGGACAGTCCAAGAGACCCAGTACTTC.

This clone showed up just a few times. The chain employs TRBV5-1 and TRBJ1-2; TRBD1 matches 8 bases. V gave up 4 bases and J gave up 7 bases; unmatched junction bases: 9. The CDR3 sequence is 14 residues long. Germline V lookup: CDR1 SGHRS, CDR2 YFSETQ. DNA for the CDR3: TGCGCCAGCAGCCTGGGACAGGCGGAGTCTGGCTACACCTTC. Amino acids: CASSLGQAESGYTF.

The CDR3 coding sequence is TGCGCCAGCAGCTTGGGGACAGGTCCGAGGTACGAGCAGTACTTC. This sequence encodes CASSLGTGPRYEQYF. The V and J genes are TRBV5-1 and TRBJ2-7, with 7 bases fitting TRBD1. Germline-derived CDR1 and CDR2 are SGHRS and YFSETQ. The CDR3 is 15 residues long. Trimming cost V 0 bases and J 4 bases; bases outside gene matches: 7.